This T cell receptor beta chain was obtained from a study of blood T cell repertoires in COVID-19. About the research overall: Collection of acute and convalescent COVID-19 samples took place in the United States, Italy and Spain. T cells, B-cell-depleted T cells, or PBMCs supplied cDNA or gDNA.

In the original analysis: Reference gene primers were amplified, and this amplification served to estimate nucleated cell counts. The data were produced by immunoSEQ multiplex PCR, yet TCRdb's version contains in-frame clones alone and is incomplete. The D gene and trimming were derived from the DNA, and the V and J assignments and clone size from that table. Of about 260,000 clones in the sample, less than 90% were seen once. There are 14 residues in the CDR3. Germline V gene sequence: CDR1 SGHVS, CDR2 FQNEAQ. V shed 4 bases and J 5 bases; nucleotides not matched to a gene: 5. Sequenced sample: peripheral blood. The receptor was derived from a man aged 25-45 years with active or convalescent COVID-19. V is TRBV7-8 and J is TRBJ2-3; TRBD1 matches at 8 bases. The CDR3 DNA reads TGTGCCAGCAGCTCGCGACAGGGGAGAGATACGCAGTATTTT. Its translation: CASSSRQGRDTQYF.